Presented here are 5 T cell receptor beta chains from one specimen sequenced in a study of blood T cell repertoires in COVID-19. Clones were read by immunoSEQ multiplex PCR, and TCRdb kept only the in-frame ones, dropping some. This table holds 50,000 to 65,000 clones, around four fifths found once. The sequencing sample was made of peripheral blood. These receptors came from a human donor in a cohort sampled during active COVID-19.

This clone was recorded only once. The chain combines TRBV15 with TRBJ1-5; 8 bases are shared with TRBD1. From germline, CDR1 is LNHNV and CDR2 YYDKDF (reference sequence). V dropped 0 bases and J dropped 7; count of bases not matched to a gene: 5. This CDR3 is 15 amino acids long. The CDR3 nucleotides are TGTGCCACCAGCAGAGACGGACAGGGTAGCCAGCCCCAGCATTTT. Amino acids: CATSRDGQGSQPQHF.

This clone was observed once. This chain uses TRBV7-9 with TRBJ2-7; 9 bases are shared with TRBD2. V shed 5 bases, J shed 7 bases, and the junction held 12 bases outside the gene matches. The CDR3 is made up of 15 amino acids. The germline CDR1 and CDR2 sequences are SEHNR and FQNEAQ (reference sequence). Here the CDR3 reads CASSLDGLAGREQYF. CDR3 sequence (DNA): TGTGCCAGCAGCCTCGACGGGCTAGCGGGGAGGGAGCAGTACTTC.

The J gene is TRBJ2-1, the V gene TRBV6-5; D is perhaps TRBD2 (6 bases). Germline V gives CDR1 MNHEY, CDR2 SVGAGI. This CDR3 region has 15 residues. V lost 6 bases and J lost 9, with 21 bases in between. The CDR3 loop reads CASRNTGDPRSEQFF. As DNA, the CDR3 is TGTGCCAGCAGAAATACGGGGGATCCAAGGAGTGAGCAGTTCTTC.

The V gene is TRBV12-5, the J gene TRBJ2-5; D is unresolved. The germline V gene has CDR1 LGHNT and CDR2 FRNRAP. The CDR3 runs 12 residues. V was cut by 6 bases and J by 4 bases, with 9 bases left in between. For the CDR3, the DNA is TGTGCTAGTGGCCTCCGGAGAGAGACCCAGTACTTC. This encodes CASGLRRETQYF.

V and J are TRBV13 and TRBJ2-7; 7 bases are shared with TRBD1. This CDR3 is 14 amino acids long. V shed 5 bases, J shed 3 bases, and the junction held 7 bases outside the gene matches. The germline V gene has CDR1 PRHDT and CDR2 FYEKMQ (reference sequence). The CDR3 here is CASSEQGNRYEQYF. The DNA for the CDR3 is TGTGCCAGCAGCGAACAGGGGAACCGCTACGAGCAGTACTTC.